The rows below give T cell receptor beta chains drawn from one sample of a study of Ad26.COV2.S vaccination and SARS-CoV-2 variants. Profiling relied on immunoSEQ multiplex PCR, and the TCRdb table lists in-frame clones only, not all of them. Among about 370,000 clones listed, over 75% were seen once. Sequencing was performed on peripheral blood, taken in a trial of Ad26.COV2.S vaccine versus placebo. The receptors here all came from a person between 18 and 59 years old who received the Ad26.COV2.S COVID-19 vaccine or a placebo. Each CDR3 is given with its conserved first and last residue. D genes are given only for firm matches. Clone size is not always given. Where it is, it says once, few, many or a class for expanded clones.

D gene,J gene,clone size,V gene,CDR3 length,CDR3 DNA,CDR3 protein
NA,TRBJ1-1,NA,TRBV20-1,11,TGCAGTGCCATACCGGTCGACCAGGCTTTCTTT,CSAIPVDQAFF
NA,TRBJ2-7,NA,TRBV27,14,TGTGCCAGCAGTTTTACCGGCCCAAGCTACGAGCAGTACTTC,CASSFTGPSYEQYF
TRBD2,TRBJ2-1,NA,TRBV7-9,16,TGTGCCAGCAGCCAGGGTGGACTAGCGGATCACAATGAGCAGTTCTTC,CASSQGGLADHNEQFF
NA,TRBJ2-6,NA,TRBV7-9,14,TGTGCCAGCAGCCGCCTCGGTGGGGCCAACGTCCTGACTTTC,CASSRLGGANVLTF
TRBD1,TRBJ2-7,NA,TRBV4-2,17,TGTGCCAGCAGCCCCCGGCCGCACCGGGACAGGGCGAACGAGCAGTACTTC,CASSPRPHRDRANEQYF
NA,TRBJ1-2,NA,TRBV28,12,TGTGCCAGCAGTCAAGAGGGTCCTGGCTACACCTTC,CASSQEGPGYTF
TRBD1,TRBJ2-4,NA,TRBV7-9,15,TGTGCCAGCAGCTTTCTCGGGACAGATATAAACATTCAGTACTTC,CASSFLGTDINIQYF
TRBD1,TRBJ1-1,NA,TRBV5-5,15,TGTGCCAGCAGCTTCGGACAGGGGGTTATGACTGAAGCTTTCTTT,CASSFGQGVMTEAFF
TRBD1,TRBJ1-6,medium-sized,TRBV6-2/TRBV6-3,14,TGTGCCAGCAGTTCCGGGACAGGGGGATCACCCCTCCACTTT,CASSSGTGGSPLHF
NA,TRBJ2-7,NA,TRBV5-1,12,TGCGCCAGCGCCCAGGGCAGGGGCGAGCAGTACTTC,CASAQGRGEQYF